Below are 9 T cell receptor beta chains sequenced from a single sample in a study of blood T cell repertoires in COVID-19. Libraries were prepared by immunoSEQ multiplex PCR; TCRdb keeps only in-frame clonotypes and omits some of them. The data show about 75,000 clones, roughly 87% seen once. The sequenced sample was peripheral blood. The source is a woman in her fifties or sixties with acute or convalescent COVID-19.

This clone was detected only once. The chain couples TRBV18 to TRBJ1-2; 7 bases match TRBD1. The V gene end was trimmed by 5 bases and the J gene end by 8 bases; junction bases not matched to a gene: 5. The length of the CDR3 is 12 residues. From germline, CDR1 is KGHSH and CDR2 LQKENI. The CDR3 region has the DNA TGTGCCAGCTCAGAAGACAGGGACGGCTACACCTTC. Residues: CASSEDRDGYTF.

The chain employs TRBV5-8 and TRBJ2-1, with 7 bases identical to TRBD1. This CDR3 spans 15 amino acids. The V gene end was trimmed by 8 bases and the J gene end by 0 bases; junction bases not matched to a gene: 8. CDR1 and CDR2 (germline): SGHTS, YDEGEE. The CDR3 DNA reads as TGTGCCAGGGGTAAGGGGGCGAGCTCCTACAATGAGCAGTTCTTC. This codes for CARGKGASSYNEQFF.

The V and J genes are TRBV19 and TRBJ2-1, with TRBD2 identical over 12 bases. This CDR3 is 17 amino acids long. Germline trimming cut 10 bases from V and 0 bases from J; bases unmatched to any gene: 10. Germline values: CDR1 LNHDA, CDR2 SQIVND (reference sequence). This CDR3 is CATAGLAGTSSYNEQFF. CDR3 nucleotides: TGTGCCACCGCGGGACTAGCGGGTACTAGCTCCTACAATGAGCAGTTCTTC.

The genes are TRBV11-2 and TRBJ1-5; no firm D call. Germline CDR1 reads SGHAT; CDR2 reads FQNNGV. The CDR3 loop spans 13 amino acids. Trimming pared 0 bases from V and 4 bases from J, leaving 4 bases between. In DNA, the CDR3 is TGTGCCAGCAGCTTAGACAGGAATCAGCCCCAGCATTTT. It encodes CASSLDRNQPQHF.

The chain couples TRBV7-2 to TRBJ1-1; 7 nucleotides agree with TRBD1. CDR3 length: 16 residues. Germline trimming cut 7 bases from V and 6 bases from J; bases unmatched to any gene: 17. The V gene's germline CDR1 is SGHTA and CDR2 FQGNSA. The CDR3, as DNA: TGTGCCAGCACCCTTTTTGGGACAGAAATTTCCCCTGAAGCTTTCTTT. Protein: CASTLFGTEISPEAFF.

The chain uses TRBV28 and TRBJ2-7; 7 nucleotides match TRBD1. CDR3 length equals 14 residues. The ends lost 6 bases at V and 7 bases at J; junction bases unmatched: 12. CDR1 is MDHEN, CDR2 SYDVKM, per germline. CDR3 amino acids: CASSRPYTGAEQYF. The DNA for the CDR3 is TGTGCCAGCAGCCGCCCCTACACAGGGGCGGAGCAGTACTTC.

V gene TRBV27 combines with J gene TRBJ2-1; the match to TRBD2 covers 7 bases. V lost 2 bases to trimming and J lost 7 bases; unmatched junction nucleotides: 8. The CDR3 totals 15 residues. CDR1 is MNHEY and CDR2 is SMNVEV in the germline V gene (reference sequence). CDR3: CASSLEGGPGNEQFF. The CDR3 coding sequence is TGTGCCAGCAGTTTAGAGGGAGGGCCGGGGAATGAGCAGTTCTTC.

The J gene is TRBJ2-2, the V gene TRBV29-1, with TRBD2 identical over 8 bases. The CDR3 runs 13 residues. Per the germline V gene, CDR1 is SQVTM and CDR2 is ANQGSEA. Trimming cost V 6 bases and J 1 base; bases outside gene matches: 1. The CDR3 loop reads CSVAGGNTGELFF. CDR3 DNA: TGCAGCGTCGCGGGGGGGAACACCGGGGAGCTGTTTTTT.

The chain joins TRBV9 to TRBJ1-3; maybe TRBD1 (5 bases). Germline CDR1 reads SGDLS; CDR2 reads YYNGEE. V was cut by 3 bases and J by 1 base, with 32 bases left in between. The CDR3 covers 22 residues. The CDR3 nucleotides read TGTGCCAGCAGCGACCGTTTGGGGGGATTCAGGCCTTATCGTGTTTCTGGAAACACCATATATTTT. It codes for CASSDRLGGFRPYRVSGNTIYF. Using reference TRBV9 and TRBJ1-3 for the parts outside the CDR3, the full variable domain is DSGVTQTPKHLITATGQRVTLRCSPRSGDLSVYWYQQSLDQGLQFLIQYYNGEERAKGNILERFSAQQFPDLHSELNLSSLELGDSALYFCASSDRLGGFRPYRVSGNTIYFGEGSWLTVV.